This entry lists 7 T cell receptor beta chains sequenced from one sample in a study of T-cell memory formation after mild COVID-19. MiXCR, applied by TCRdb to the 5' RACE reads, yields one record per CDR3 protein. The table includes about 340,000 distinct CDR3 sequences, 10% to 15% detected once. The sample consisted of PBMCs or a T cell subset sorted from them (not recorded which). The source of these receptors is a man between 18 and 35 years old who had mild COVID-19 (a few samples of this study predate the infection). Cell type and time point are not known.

The CDR3 region is CATSDRNYGYTF. CDR3 DNA: TGTGCCACCTCGGACAGGAACTATGGCTACACCTTC. The rearrangement uses TRBV19 and TRBJ1-2; TRBD1 agrees at 7 bases. Germline V CDR1 and CDR2: LNHDA, SQIVND (reference sequence). With 10 bases clipped from V and 2 bases from J, the junction kept 4 bases outside the gene matches. This CDR3 is 12 amino acids long.

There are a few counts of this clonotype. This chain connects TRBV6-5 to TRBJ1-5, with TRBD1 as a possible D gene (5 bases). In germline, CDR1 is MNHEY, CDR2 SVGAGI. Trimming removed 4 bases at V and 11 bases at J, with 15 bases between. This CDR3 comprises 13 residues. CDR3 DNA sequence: TGTGCCAGCAGTTCCTTCAGGGTAGGGGCCCAGCATTTT. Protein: CASSSFRVGAQHF.

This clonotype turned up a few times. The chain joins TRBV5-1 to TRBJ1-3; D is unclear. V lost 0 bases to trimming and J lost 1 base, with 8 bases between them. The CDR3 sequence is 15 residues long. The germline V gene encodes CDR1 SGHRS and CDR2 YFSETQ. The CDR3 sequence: CASSLEGKSGNTIYF. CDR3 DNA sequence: TGCGCCAGCAGCTTGGAAGGGAAGTCTGGAAACACCATATATTTT.

CDR3 nucleotides: TGTGCCAGCAAGGGGACACCCTTCTCCTACGAGCAGTACTTC. Residues: CASKGTPFSYEQYF. The chain recombines TRBV6-5 with TRBJ2-7, with D perhaps matching TRBD1 (6 bases). Between the trimmed V and J ends, which lost 7 bases and 0 bases, there was a span of 13 bases. CDR3 length equals 14 residues. CDR1 and CDR2 from the germline V gene are MNHEY and SVGAGI.

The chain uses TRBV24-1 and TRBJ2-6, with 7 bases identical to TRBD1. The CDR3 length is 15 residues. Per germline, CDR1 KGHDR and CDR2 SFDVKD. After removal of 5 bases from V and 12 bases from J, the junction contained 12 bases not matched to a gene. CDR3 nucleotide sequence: TGTGCCACCAGTGGGACAGGAGGTTCTGGGGCCGTCCTGACTTTC. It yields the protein CATSGTGGSGAVLTF.

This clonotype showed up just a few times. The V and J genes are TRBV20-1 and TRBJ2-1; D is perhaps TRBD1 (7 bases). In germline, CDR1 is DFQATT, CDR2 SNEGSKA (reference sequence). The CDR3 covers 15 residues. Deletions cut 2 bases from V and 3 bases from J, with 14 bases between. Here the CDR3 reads CSARRPGGNYNEQFF. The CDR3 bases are TGCAGTGCTAGACGGCCAGGGGGGAACTACAATGAGCAGTTCTTC.

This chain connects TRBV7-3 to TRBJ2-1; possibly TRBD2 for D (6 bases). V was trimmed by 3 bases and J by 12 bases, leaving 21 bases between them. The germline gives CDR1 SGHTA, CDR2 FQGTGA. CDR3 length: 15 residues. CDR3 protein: CASSFEGTSQRGQFF. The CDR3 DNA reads TGTGCCAGCAGCTTTGAAGGGACTTCCCAAAGGGGGCAGTTCTTC.